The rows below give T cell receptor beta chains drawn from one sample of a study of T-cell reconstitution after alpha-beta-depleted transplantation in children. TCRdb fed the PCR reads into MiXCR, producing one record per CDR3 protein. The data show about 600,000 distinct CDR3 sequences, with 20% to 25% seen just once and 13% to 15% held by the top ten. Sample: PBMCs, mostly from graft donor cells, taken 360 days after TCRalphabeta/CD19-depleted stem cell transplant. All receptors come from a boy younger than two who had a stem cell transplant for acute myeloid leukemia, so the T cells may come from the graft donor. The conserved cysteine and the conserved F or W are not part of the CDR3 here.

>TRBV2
ASSGGYFEQF
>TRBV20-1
SARDLVGAPLEQY
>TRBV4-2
ASSQDDYRVGVVSDTQY
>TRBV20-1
SAPIGGEETQY
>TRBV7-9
ASSPGRNLGTQY
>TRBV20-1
SARDVAGDLWYSPLH
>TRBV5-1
ASSLTTGGYEQY
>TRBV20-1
SARDDGGGEWETQY
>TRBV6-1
ASRAGRWGNQPQH
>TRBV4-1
ASSQDNLGYGYT
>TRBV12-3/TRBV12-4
ASSFPSTTQY
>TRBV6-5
ASSYKGLLTYEQY
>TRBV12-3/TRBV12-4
ASGQGPYGYT
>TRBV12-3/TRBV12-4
ASSLTLNYNEQF
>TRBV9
ASSGVGARETQY
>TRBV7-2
ASSLEPLAGYEQY
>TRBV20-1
SARVGSFSYEQY
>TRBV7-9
ASSLWVGRQANEQY
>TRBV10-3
AIRGISDRAAGNTIY
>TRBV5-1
ASSLVGFSGANVLT
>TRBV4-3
ASSQLTWGSNTDTQY
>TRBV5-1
ASSPKGIGDEQF